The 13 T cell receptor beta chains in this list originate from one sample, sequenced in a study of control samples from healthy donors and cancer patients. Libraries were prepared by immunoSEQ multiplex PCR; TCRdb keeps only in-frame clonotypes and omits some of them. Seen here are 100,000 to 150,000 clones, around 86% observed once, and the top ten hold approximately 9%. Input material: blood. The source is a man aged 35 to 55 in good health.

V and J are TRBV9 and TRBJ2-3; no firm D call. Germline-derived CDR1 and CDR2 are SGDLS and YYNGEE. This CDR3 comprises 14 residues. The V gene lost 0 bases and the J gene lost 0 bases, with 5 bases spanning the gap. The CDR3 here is CASSVDMSTDTQYF. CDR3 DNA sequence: TGTGCCAGCAGCGTAGATATGAGCACAGATACGCAGTATTTT.

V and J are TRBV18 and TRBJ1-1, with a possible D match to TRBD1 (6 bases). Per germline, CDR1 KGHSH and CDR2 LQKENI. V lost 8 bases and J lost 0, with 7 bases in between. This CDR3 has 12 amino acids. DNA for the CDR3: TGTGCCAGCGGGGGCATGAACACTGAAGCTTTCTTT. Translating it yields CASGGMNTEAFF.

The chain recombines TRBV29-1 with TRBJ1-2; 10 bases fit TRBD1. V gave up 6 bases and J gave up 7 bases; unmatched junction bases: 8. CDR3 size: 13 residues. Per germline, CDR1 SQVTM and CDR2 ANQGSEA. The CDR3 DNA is TGCAGCGTCCTCAGACAGGGGGCTGGTGGCTACACCTTC. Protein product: CSVLRQGAGGYTF.

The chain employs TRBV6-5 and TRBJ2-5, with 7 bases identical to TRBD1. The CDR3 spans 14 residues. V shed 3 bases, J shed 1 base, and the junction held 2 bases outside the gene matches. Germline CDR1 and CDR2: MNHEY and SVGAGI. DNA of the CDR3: TGTGCCAGCAGTTATCAGGGGGTCCAAGAGACCCAGTACTTC. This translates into CASSYQGVQETQYF.

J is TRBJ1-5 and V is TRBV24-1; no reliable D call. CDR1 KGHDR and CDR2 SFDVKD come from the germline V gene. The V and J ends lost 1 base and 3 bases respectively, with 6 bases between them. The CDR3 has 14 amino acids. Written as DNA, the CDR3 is TGTGCCACCAGTGATTTTACAGTCAATCAGCCCCAGCATTTT. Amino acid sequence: CATSDFTVNQPQHF.

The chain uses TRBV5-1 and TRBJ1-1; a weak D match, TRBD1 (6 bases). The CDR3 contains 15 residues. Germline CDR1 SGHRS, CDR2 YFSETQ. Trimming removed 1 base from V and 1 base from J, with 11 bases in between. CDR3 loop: CASSLIRTENTEAFF. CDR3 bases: TGCGCCAGCAGCTTGATCCGGACAGAGAACACTGAAGCTTTCTTT.

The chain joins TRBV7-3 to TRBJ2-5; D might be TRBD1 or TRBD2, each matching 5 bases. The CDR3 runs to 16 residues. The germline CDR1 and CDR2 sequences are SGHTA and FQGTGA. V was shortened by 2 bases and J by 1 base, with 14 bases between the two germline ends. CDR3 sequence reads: CASSLQRGGRQETQYF. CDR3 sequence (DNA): TGTGCCAGCAGCTTACAAAGGGGCGGGCGCCAAGAGACCCAGTACTTC. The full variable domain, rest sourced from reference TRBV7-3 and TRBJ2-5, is GAGVSQTPSNKVTEKGKYVELRCDPISGHTALYWYRQSLGQGPEFLIYFQGTGAADDSGLPNDRFFAVRPEGSVSTLKIQRTERGDSAVYLCASSLQRGGRQETQYFGPGTRLLVL.

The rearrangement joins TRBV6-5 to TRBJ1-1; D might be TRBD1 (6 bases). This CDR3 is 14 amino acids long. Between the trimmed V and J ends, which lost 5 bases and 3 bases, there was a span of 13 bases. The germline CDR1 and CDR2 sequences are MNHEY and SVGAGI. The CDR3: CASSTGGGYTEAFF. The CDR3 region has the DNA TGTGCCAGCAGTACCGGGGGCGGTTACACTGAAGCTTTCTTT.

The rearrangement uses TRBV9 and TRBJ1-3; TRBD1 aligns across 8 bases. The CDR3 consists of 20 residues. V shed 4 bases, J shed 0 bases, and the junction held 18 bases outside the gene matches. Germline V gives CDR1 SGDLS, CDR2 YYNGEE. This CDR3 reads CASSIAGTGFGRDSGNTIYF. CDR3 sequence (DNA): TGTGCCAGCAGCATCGCCGGGACAGGCTTTGGACGGGACTCTGGAAACACCATATATTTT.

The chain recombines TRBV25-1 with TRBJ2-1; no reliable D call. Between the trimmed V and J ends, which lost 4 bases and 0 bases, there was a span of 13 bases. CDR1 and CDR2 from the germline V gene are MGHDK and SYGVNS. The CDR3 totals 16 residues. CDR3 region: CASSVPGNPSYNEQFF. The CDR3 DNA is TGTGCCAGCAGTGTCCCTGGGAATCCCTCCTACAATGAGCAGTTCTTC.

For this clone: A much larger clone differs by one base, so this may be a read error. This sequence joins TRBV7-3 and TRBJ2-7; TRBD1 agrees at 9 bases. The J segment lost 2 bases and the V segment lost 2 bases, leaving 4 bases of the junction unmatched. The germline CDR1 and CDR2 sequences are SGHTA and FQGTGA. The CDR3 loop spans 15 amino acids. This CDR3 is CASSLGGQGAYEQYF. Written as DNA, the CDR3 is TGTGCCAGCAGCTTAGGGGGACAGGGCGCCTACGAGCAGTACTTC.

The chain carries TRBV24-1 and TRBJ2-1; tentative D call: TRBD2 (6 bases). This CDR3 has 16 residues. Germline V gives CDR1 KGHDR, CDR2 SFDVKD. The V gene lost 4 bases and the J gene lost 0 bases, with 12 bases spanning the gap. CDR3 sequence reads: CATSDADGSSYNEQFF. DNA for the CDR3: TGTGCCACCAGTGACGCCGACGGGAGCTCCTACAATGAGCAGTTCTTC.

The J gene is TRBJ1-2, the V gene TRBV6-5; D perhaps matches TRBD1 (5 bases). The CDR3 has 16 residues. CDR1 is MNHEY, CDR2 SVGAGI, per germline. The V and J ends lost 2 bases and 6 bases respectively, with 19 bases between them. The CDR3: CASSYVVSREGDGYTF. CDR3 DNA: TGTGCCAGCAGTTACGTCGTGTCCAGGGAAGGAGATGGCTACACCTTC.